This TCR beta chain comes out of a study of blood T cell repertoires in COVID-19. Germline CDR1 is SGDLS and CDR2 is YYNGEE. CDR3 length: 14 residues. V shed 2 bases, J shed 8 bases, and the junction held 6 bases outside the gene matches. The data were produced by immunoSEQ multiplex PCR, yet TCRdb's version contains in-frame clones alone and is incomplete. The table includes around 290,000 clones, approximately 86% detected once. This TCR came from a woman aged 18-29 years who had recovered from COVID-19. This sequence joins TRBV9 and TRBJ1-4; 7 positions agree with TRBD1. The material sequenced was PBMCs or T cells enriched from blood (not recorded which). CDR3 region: CASSVSGQAEKLFF. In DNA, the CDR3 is TGTGCCAGCAGCGTTTCTGGACAGGCCGAAAAACTGTTTTTT.